A single sample is the source of the 3 T cell receptor beta chains below, sequenced in a study of post-analysis software for immune sequencing data. Findings of the study overall: Among about 5 TRBV segments more frequent in patients than controls were TRBV5-6, TRBV5-1 and TRBV20-1.

Every TCR beta cDNA library bore unique molecular identifiers. TCRdb re-analysed the PCR reads in MiXCR, keeping a single row per CDR3 protein. This sample has hundreds of thousands of distinct CDR3 sequences, with 25% to 30% found just once. For these receptors, no antigen is known. Sequenced: blood. Source of these receptors: a girl aged 10 to 17 with multiple sclerosis.

The V call is TRBV7-9, the J call TRBJ1-2, with a weak D call TRBD1 (5 bases). This CDR3 has 13 amino acids. The germline V gene encodes CDR1 SEHNR and CDR2 FQNEAQ (reference sequence). V was clipped by 6 bases and J by 8 bases, with 16 bases between them. The CDR3 DNA reads as TGTGCCAGCAGGTCTCCGGGACCAGGGGGCTACACCTTC. It codes for CASRSPGPGGYTF.

J is TRBJ2-1 and V is TRBV12-5; D gene unclear. Trimming took 4 bases from V and 1 from J, leaving 11 bases between them. Germline V gene data show CDR1 as LGHNT and CDR2 as FRNRAP. CDR3 length equals 15 residues. CDR3 sequence (DNA): TGTGCTAGTGGTTCCACAGAGCTATCCTACAATGAGCAGTTCTTC. Its protein product is CASGSTELSYNEQFF. The complete variable domain, with remaining parts taken from reference TRBV12-5 and TRBJ2-1, reads DARVTQTPRHKVTEMGQEVTMRCQPILGHNTVFWYRQTMMQGLELLAYFRNRAPLDDSGMPKDRFSAEMPDATLATLKIQPSEPRDSAVYFCASGSTELSYNEQFFGPGTRLTVL.

This clonotype has just a few counts. V is TRBV6-5 and J is TRBJ2-1, with TRBD2 matching 13 bases. Germline assignment: CDR1 MNHEY and CDR2 SVGAGI. Trimming removed 6 bases from V and 7 bases from J; junction bases left unmatched: 3. CDR3 length: 14 residues. The CDR3 loop reads CASRLAGGRNEQFF. The CDR3 nucleotides are TGTGCCAGCAGACTAGCGGGAGGGCGGAATGAGCAGTTCTTC.